This TCR beta chain came from a study of T cell repertoires in cytomegalovirus infection. Across the whole study: Selection of CMV epitopes for the study included recently identified HLA-C-restricted and well-studied HLA-B-restricted ones. Study-level results: In two of eight donors, the top clonotype was HLA-C-restricted CMV-specific.

Per the germline V gene, CDR1 is SGHVS and CDR2 is FQNEAQ. V lost 3 bases to trimming and J lost 4 bases; unmatched junction nucleotides: 5. The CDR3 sequence is 15 residues long. This clonotype was counted ten times or more. Antigen: not known. From the reads, TCRdb called clonotypes with MiXCR, one entry per CDR3 protein. Among about half a million distinct CDR3 sequences listed, 30% to 40% were seen once. The chain combines TRBV7-8 with TRBJ2-3; 9 bases are a match to TRBD2. The clonotype was recovered from a human donor in good health (CMV status not recorded). Some clones in this sample may be carry-over from other donors' samples. The specimen comprised cultured PBMCs, sampled from culture after CMV antigen stimulation. The CDR3: CASSLGTSFSDTQYF. The CDR3 DNA is TGTGCCAGCAGCTTGGGGACTAGCTTCTCAGATACGCAGTATTTT.